The 5 T cell receptor beta chains listed next were all sequenced from one sample in a study of CD8+ T cells in alopecia areata. Sequencing relied on a cDNA template that was reverse transcribed from extracted RNA. Generated by immunoSEQ multiplex PCR, the TCRdb table keeps only in-frame clones and is missing some. The sample lists more than 200,000 clones; 67% were seen once. This specimen consisted of CD4+ T cells sorted from blood, obtained at week 0. Receptors were obtained from a human donor with alopecia areata.

The chain couples TRBV5-1 to TRBJ2-5; D not certain. Germline V gene data show CDR1 as SGHRS and CDR2 as YFSETQ. The V end was cut by 2 bases, the J end by 7 bases, with 18 bases between. The CDR3 length is 15 residues. The CDR3 DNA follows: TGCGCCAGCAGCTTAGAAGGAGATAGAACGGGGACCCAGTACTTC. Protein: CASSLEGDRTGTQYF. Full variable domain (remainder filled in from reference TRBV5-1 and TRBJ2-5): KAGVTQTPRYLIKTRGQQVTLSCSPISGHRSVSWYQQTPGQGLQFLFEYFSETQRNKGNFPGRFSGRQFSNSRSEMNVSTLELGDSALYLCASSLEGDRTGTQYFGPGTRLLVL.

The V and J genes are TRBV7-6 and TRBJ1-1, with TRBD1 as a possible D gene (5 bases). Trimming shortened V by 1 base and J by 1 base, and 7 bases separated the two germline ends. Per germline, CDR1 SGHVS and CDR2 FNYEAQ. CDR3 size: 14 residues. The CDR3 nucleotides are TGTGCCAGCAGCTTAGGACAGAAGAACACTGAAGCTTTCTTT. Translation gives CASSLGQKNTEAFF.

V gene TRBV5-1 combines with J gene TRBJ2-1; the D gene is possibly TRBD2 (6 bases). The CDR3 totals 14 residues. The V gene's germline CDR1 is SGHRS and CDR2 YFSETQ. Trimming took off 4 bases at V and 0 bases at J, with 8 bases between the two ends. CDR3 protein: CASSRRDSYNEQFF. CDR3 DNA: TGCGCCAGCAGCCGGCGGGACTCCTACAATGAGCAGTTCTTC.

The J gene is TRBJ2-2, the V gene TRBV5-4, with 9 bases identical to TRBD1. Trimming cost V 5 bases and J 4 bases; bases outside gene matches: 6. CDR1 and CDR2 (germline): SGHNT, YYREEE (reference sequence). This CDR3 has 15 residues. The CDR3 reads CASSHTGGPTGELFF. CDR3 nucleotide sequence: TGTGCCAGCAGTCATACAGGGGGCCCCACCGGGGAGCTGTTTTTT.

The chain is built from TRBV30 and TRBJ1-2, with D possibly TRBD1 on 6 matching bases. This CDR3 region has 13 residues. CDR1 is GTSNPN, CDR2 SVGIG, per germline (reference sequence). V dropped 0 bases and J dropped 7 bases, with 12 bases sitting between them. The CDR3 DNA reads as TGTGCCTGGAGTGTAGGGGGATCTAGTGGCTACACCTTC. Its translation: CAWSVGGSSGYTF.